This entry concerns a single T cell receptor beta chain. Its matching antigen is unknown. Read data end 3 residues before the CDR3 end; the end is taken from the germline J gene. The germline CDR1 and CDR2 sequences are SGHVS and FNYEAQ. The CDR3 sequence is 12 residues long. This specimen comes from a study of T cells in women clearing cervical HPV infection. The data were produced by immunoSEQ multiplex PCR, yet TCRdb's version contains in-frame clones alone and is incomplete. This listing includes 30,000 to 35,000 clones. Study-level results: Richness plus V gene abundances separated cases from controls with AUC 0.65 to 0.85.

The sample was blood buffy coat. This receptor was obtained from a woman aged 18 to 75 with a cervical HPV16 infection that either progressed to CIN3+ or cleared (not recorded which). This rearrangement joins TRBV7-6 to TRBJ2-3, with D possibly being TRBD2 (5 bases). CDR3 bases read: TGTGCCAGCAGCCGCGTCGGGGAGACG. This gives the protein CASSRVGET. The entire CDR3 reads CASSRVGETQYF. Full variable domain (remainder filled in from reference TRBV7-6 and TRBJ2-3): GAGVSQSPRYKVTKRGQDVALRCDPISGHVSLYWYRQALGQGPEFLTYFNYEAQQDKSGLPNDRFSAERPEGSISTLTIQRTEQRDSAMYRCASSRVGETQYFGPGTRLTVL.